These 26 T cell receptor beta chains were all obtained from the same sample, sequenced in a study of T-cell memory formation after mild COVID-19. TCRdb re-analysed the 5' RACE reads in MiXCR, keeping a single row per CDR3 protein. The table records about 260,000 distinct CDR3 sequences, around 8% of them present only once. The material sequenced was PBMCs or a T cell subset sorted from them (not recorded which). All receptors come from a man aged 18 to 35 who had mild COVID-19 (a few samples of this study predate the infection). Cell type and time point are not known.

The chain is built from TRBV7-3 and TRBJ2-7; 8 positions agree with TRBD1. The germline V gene has CDR1 SGHTA and CDR2 FQGTGA. The J segment lost 7 bases and the V segment lost 5 bases, leaving 4 bases of the junction unmatched. This CDR3 contains 12 residues. In DNA form, the CDR3 reads TGTGCCAGCAGCCTGACAGGGGATGAGCAGTACTTC. It codes for CASSLTGDEQYF.

This clonotype showed up just a few times. The V call is TRBV5-5, the J call TRBJ1-1; D possibly corresponds to TRBD1 (6 bases). CDR3 length: 13 amino acids. Deletions cut 5 bases from V and 5 bases from J, with 13 bases between. From germline, CDR1 is SGHKS and CDR2 YYEKEE (reference sequence). The CDR3 reads CASRTGSGTEAFF. In nucleotides, the CDR3 is TGTGCCAGCAGAACAGGGAGTGGAACTGAAGCTTTCTTT.

CDR3 coding DNA: TGCAGCGTTGAAGGTCACAGGGGCGCGAAGGATGAGCAGTTCTTC. Residues: CSVEGHRGAKDEQFF. The rearrangement uses TRBV29-1 and TRBJ2-1; 7 nucleotides align to TRBD1. Germline V gene sequence: CDR1 SQVTM, CDR2 ANQGSEA. The CDR3 totals 15 residues. V shed 1 base and J 8 bases; nucleotides not matched to a gene: 11.

V usage is TRBV7-2 and J usage is TRBJ1-2; D uncertain. Trimming took off 8 bases at V and 1 base at J, with 11 bases between the two ends. This CDR3 has 13 amino acids. The germline CDR1 and CDR2 sequences are SGHTA and FQGNSA. The CDR3 is CASDEEINYGYTF. As DNA, the CDR3 is TGTGCCAGCGACGAGGAAATTAACTATGGCTACACCTTC.

The chain couples TRBV4-1 to TRBJ2-5; 9 bases agree with TRBD2. The V and J ends lost 2 bases and 3 bases, in that order; junction bases with no gene match: 13. The CDR3 length is 18 residues. The V gene's germline CDR1 is MGHRA and CDR2 YSYEKL. The CDR3 is CASSQPPVGSGGEETQYF. CDR3 nucleotide sequence: TGCGCCAGCAGCCAACCCCCGGTTGGTAGCGGGGGAGAAGAGACCCAGTACTTC.

This clonotype occurred many times. The rearrangement joins TRBV5-1 to TRBJ2-7, with 8 bases matching TRBD2. The trim removed 2 bases at V and 7 bases at J, leaving 8 bases unmatched. CDR1 SGHRS and CDR2 YFSETQ come from the germline V gene. The CDR3 contains 14 residues. The CDR3 is CASSFASGLGEQYF. CDR3 nucleotide sequence: TGCGCCAGCAGCTTCGCTAGCGGGCTGGGTGAGCAGTACTTC. Together with reference TRBV5-1 and TRBJ2-7, the CDR3 gives the full variable domain: KAGVTQTPRYLIKTRGQQVTLSCSPISGHRSVSWYQQTPGQGLQFLFEYFSETQRNKGNFPGRFSGRQFSNSRSEMNVSTLELGDSALYLCASSFASGLGEQYFGPGTRLTVT.

This clonotype showed up many times. The chain carries TRBV11-2 and TRBJ1-1, with 7 bases matching TRBD1. V shed 5 bases, J shed 1 base, and the junction held 7 bases outside the gene matches. Germline-derived CDR1 and CDR2 are SGHAT and FQNNGV. This CDR3 contains 15 residues. The CDR3 protein is CASSPQGFGNTEAFF. In nucleotides, the CDR3 is TGTGCCAGCAGCCCACAGGGGTTTGGGAACACTGAAGCTTTCTTT.

This clonotype was detected only a few times. The rearrangement links TRBV7-9 to TRBJ2-5, with 7 positions matching TRBD2. V dropped 5 bases and J dropped 1; count of bases not matched to a gene: 16. The CDR3 consists of 18 residues. Germline V lookup: CDR1 SEHNR, CDR2 FQNEAQ (reference sequence). The CDR3 spells CASSPPRAASGTQETQYF. CDR3 nucleotides: TGTGCCAGCAGCCCACCGAGGGCGGCTAGCGGAACCCAAGAGACCCAGTACTTC.

This clonotype has more than one count but fewer than ten. The CDR3 region is CASSQVGTLAKNIQYF. The CDR3 DNA reads as TGCGCCAGCAGCCAGGTCGGCACGCTAGCCAAAAACATTCAGTACTTC. This chain connects TRBV4-1 to TRBJ2-4; no reliable D call. There are 16 residues in the CDR3. The V end lost 3 bases, the J end lost 0 bases, and 12 bases lay between the germline ends. The germline CDR1 and CDR2 sequences are MGHRA and YSYEKL.

This clonotype has just a few counts. The chain is built from TRBV13 and TRBJ2-1; TRBD2 matches 8 bases. The V gene's germline CDR1 is PRHDT and CDR2 FYEKMQ (reference sequence). The V gene end was trimmed by 7 bases and the J gene end by 11 bases; junction bases not matched to a gene: 10. There are 13 residues in the CDR3. The CDR3 DNA follows: TGTGCCAGCACCCCGGGGGGGGCTGGGAAGCAGTTCTTC. Translation: CASTPGGAGKQFF.

Only a few counts were recorded for this clonotype. The chain combines TRBV29-1 with TRBJ1-1, with TRBD1 matching over 8 bases. V shed 6 bases and J 4 bases; nucleotides not matched to a gene: 1. Germline assignment: CDR1 SQVTM and CDR2 ANQGSEA. This CDR3 spans 11 amino acids. CDR3 nucleotides: TGCAGCGTCGGGACAGGCACTGAAGCTTTCTTT. This sequence encodes CSVGTGTEAFF.

This clonotype appeared many times. The chain has TRBV7-2 and TRBJ1-5; 7 bases agree with TRBD1. This CDR3 has 16 amino acids. Per germline, CDR1 SGHTA and CDR2 FQGNSA. V was pared by 1 base and J by 10 bases, with 13 bases of the junction left unmatched. In nucleotides, the CDR3 is TGTGCCAGCAGCTTAGTCGCAGGGGGGGGATCGAGTCCCCAGCATTTT. This translates into CASSLVAGGGSSPQHF.

This clonotype turned up a few times. The chain recombines TRBV30 with TRBJ1-6; 7 bases fit TRBD1. Trimming took 3 bases from V and 5 from J; bases not matched to a gene: 4. This CDR3 contains 14 residues. Germline V gene sequence: CDR1 GTSNPN, CDR2 SVGIG (reference sequence). The CDR3 reads CAWSEGQHNSPLHF. CDR3 nucleotide sequence: TGTGCCTGGAGCGAGGGACAGCATAATTCACCCCTCCACTTT.

This clonotype was counted a few times. The chain recombines TRBV6-1 with TRBJ2-5; either TRBD1 or TRBD2 may supply D (5 bases each). Deletions cut 7 bases from V and 4 bases from J, with 7 bases between. CDR3 length: 11 residues. Germline CDR1 and CDR2: MNHNS and SASEGT. CDR3 sequence: CASMGVETQYF. For the CDR3, the DNA is TGTGCCAGCATGGGGGTAGAGACCCAGTACTTC.

This clonotype was found a few times. This sequence joins TRBV29-1 and TRBJ2-3, with D perhaps being TRBD1 or TRBD2 (6 bases each). CDR1 and CDR2 from the germline V gene are SQVTM and ANQGSEA. Trimming took off 6 bases at V and 0 bases at J, with 13 bases between the two ends. The CDR3 consists of 14 residues. CDR3 sequence reads: CSVRGGMSTDTQYF. The CDR3, as DNA: TGCAGCGTCCGAGGGGGGATGAGCACAGATACGCAGTATTTT.

This chain links TRBV12-3 or TRBV12-4 with TRBJ2-5, with 12 nucleotides matching TRBD2. The CDR3 runs 17 residues. V lost 5 bases to trimming and J lost 5 bases; unmatched junction nucleotides: 12. The CDR3 DNA follows: TGTGCCAGCAGTCCGTACCGACTAGCGGGGGAGGAGGAGACCCAGTACTTC. Residues: CASSPYRLAGEEETQYF.

In its sample, this clonotype was seen many times. V is TRBV4-3 and J is TRBJ2-4, with D possibly matching TRBD1 (5 bases). The length of the CDR3 is 17 residues. The germline CDR1 and CDR2 sequences are LGHNA and YSLEER. The ends were cut back, 0 bases at V and 7 bases at J, with 19 bases in the middle. DNA for the CDR3: TGCGCCAGCAGCCAAGACCTTGTGGGGCGGTTGCCTAACATTCAGTACTTC. It codes for CASSQDLVGRLPNIQYF.

This clonotype was detected many times. V usage is TRBV28 and J usage is TRBJ2-7, with 7 bases identical to TRBD1. This CDR3 contains 12 residues. Per germline, CDR1 MDHEN and CDR2 SYDVKM. Losses at the gene ends were 5 bases for V and 7 bases for J; bases not matched to a gene: 5. CDR3: CASSRMGQEQYV. The CDR3 region has the DNA TGTGCCAGCAGTCGAATGGGACAGGAGCAGTACGTC.

This clonotype was seen a handful of times. The chain is built from TRBV5-4 and TRBJ2-7; D may be TRBD1 or TRBD2 (6 bases each). This CDR3 has 15 amino acids. CDR1 is SGHNT, CDR2 YYREEE, per germline (reference sequence). V was clipped by 5 bases and J by 3 bases, with 18 bases between them. The CDR3 is CASRFGPGDNYEQYV. The CDR3 nucleotides read TGTGCCAGCAGGTTTGGACCGGGGGACAACTACGAGCAGTACGTC.

The table lists this clonotype with many counts. The rearrangement uses TRBV7-3 and TRBJ2-1; 7 bases map to TRBD1. The V and J ends lost 5 bases and 10 bases, in that order; junction bases with no gene match: 11. The CDR3 extends over 14 amino acids. Germline V lookup: CDR1 SGHTA, CDR2 FQGTGA. CDR3 DNA sequence: TGTGCCAGCAGCCGGGGATATTTCAGGGGGGAGCAGTTCTTC. It codes for CASSRGYFRGEQFF.

This clonotype has only a few counts. V is TRBV10-3 and J is TRBJ2-5, with D unclear. V was clipped by 0 bases and J by 0 bases, with 2 bases between them. Germline V gene lookup returns CDR1 ENHRY and CDR2 SYGVKD. CDR3 length: 13 residues. CDR3 amino acids: CAISESNQETQYF. The CDR3, as DNA: TGTGCCATCAGTGAGTCGAACCAAGAGACCCAGTACTTC.

There are many counts of this clonotype. CDR3 sequence: CASSQGMTGQETQYF. The DNA of the CDR3 is TGTGCCAGCAGCCAGGGCATGACAGGACAAGAGACCCAGTACTTC. The chain uses TRBV11-3 and TRBJ2-5, with a weak D call TRBD1 (6 bases). CDR3 length: 15 amino acids. CDR1 is SGHNT, CDR2 YENEEA, per germline. The V and J ends lost 5 bases and 2 bases respectively, with 15 bases between them.

This clonotype turned up a few times. The chain employs TRBV20-1 and TRBJ2-5; possible D gene TRBD2, 6 bases. The CDR3 totals 13 residues. The V end lost 5 bases, the J end lost 4 bases, and 14 bases lay between the germline ends. From germline, CDR1 is DFQATT and CDR2 SNEGSKA (reference sequence). The CDR3 sequence: CSAAKTRIETQYF. In nucleotides, the CDR3 is TGCAGTGCTGCTAAGACTAGAATAGAGACCCAGTACTTC.

The sample holds a few counts of this clonotype. The chain uses TRBV28 and TRBJ1-5, with 7 bases identical to TRBD1. J gave up 5 bases and V 6 bases, and 16 bases lay outside the gene matches. The V gene's germline CDR1 is MDHEN and CDR2 SYDVKM. This CDR3 has 17 amino acids. In nucleotides, the CDR3 is TGTGCCAGCAGCCCCCCGAGGGGGCGCCGTATCGATCAGCCCCAGCATTTT. This sequence encodes CASSPPRGRRIDQPQHF.

This clonotype appeared many times. V and J are TRBV10-3 and TRBJ2-7; TRBD1 matches 7 bases. Germline CDR1 and CDR2: ENHRY and SYGVKD. The CDR3 totals 13 residues. Trimming took 2 bases from V and 9 from J; bases not matched to a gene: 7. CDR3 in DNA: TGTGCCATCAGTGAGAGGGGGCAGGATGGGCAGTACGTC. As protein: CAISERGQDGQYV.

V is TRBV6-2 or TRBV6-3 and J is TRBJ1-2; D may be TRBD1 (5 bases). V lost 5 bases and J 1 base, leaving 17 bases between the germline ends. The CDR3 consists of 16 residues. Looked up from germline, CDR1 is MNHEY and CDR2 is SVGEGT. CDR3 sequence (DNA): TGTGCCAGCAGTCTTTTCGGGACCAGTTATAACTATGGCTACACCTTC. This translates into CASSLFGTSYNYGYTF.